This T cell receptor (beta chain) originates from a study of response to subunit inactivated influenza vaccine. About this clonotype itself: Antigen specificity is unknown.

TCRdb re-analysed the RT-PCR reads in MiXCR, keeping a single row per CDR3 protein. Counted here are about 520,000 distinct CDR3 sequences, around 9.9% occurring once; the ten biggest clones make up roughly 12%. The study's findings and limits: The study's authors posited that every seasonal influenza vaccination enlists few new T cells.

The clonotype comes from a man in his fifties or sixties who received an inactivated influenza vaccine. The source material was PBMCs from blood, sampled about 40 days after vaccination.

This CDR3 reads CSAKRETDTQYF. DNA of the CDR3: TGCAGTGCCAAGCGGGAGACAGATACGCAGTATTTT. The chain links TRBV20-1 to TRBJ2-3; 8 positions match TRBD2. V gave up 6 bases and J gave up 3 bases; unmatched junction bases: 2. The CDR3 runs to 12 residues. Germline V gene data show CDR1 as DFQATT and CDR2 as SNEGSKA (reference sequence).